These 14 T cell receptor beta chains share one sample of origin, sequenced in a study of T cell responses to AZD1222 COVID-19 vaccine. Repertoires were generated with immunoSEQ multiplex PCR, while TCRdb's copy carries only in-frame clones and drops some. The table records approximately 150,000 clones, approximately 92% of them present only once. Sequenced material: peripheral blood, taken on day 0 of AZD1222 vaccination. These receptor sequences come from an adult in good health.

The chain couples TRBV5-6 to TRBJ2-7; D not certain. Germline CDR1 SGHDT, CDR2 YYEEEE. This CDR3 comprises 15 residues. Trimming stripped 1 base from V and 2 bases from J, with 13 bases between. The CDR3 protein is CASSLLGRATYEQYF. The CDR3 DNA follows: TGTGCCAGCAGCTTGTTAGGCCGGGCAACCTACGAGCAGTACTTC.

This clone occurred once. The chain couples TRBV21-1 to TRBJ2-7; TRBD2 was called by the table and not checked on the DNA. TRBV21-1 is noted as a pseudogene. This CDR3 has 16 residues. CDR3 in amino acids: CASSKDSGACSYEQYF. CDR3 coding DNA: TGTGCCAGCAGCAAAGATAGCGGAGCCTGCTCCTACGAGCAGTACTTC.

The rearrangement joins TRBV5-4 to TRBJ2-3, with 8 bases aligning to TRBD2. The trim removed 0 bases at V and 6 bases at J, leaving 3 bases unmatched. The CDR3 loop spans 14 amino acids. Germline assignment: CDR1 SGHNT and CDR2 YYREEE (reference sequence). The CDR3 coding sequence is TGTGCCAGCAGCTTGGAGGGACTAGGTGATACGCAGTATTTT. Translation gives CASSLEGLGDTQYF.

The V gene is TRBV7-6, the J gene TRBJ1-3; D is uncertain. Germline CDR1 reads SGHVS; CDR2 reads FNYEAQ. The CDR3 runs 18 residues. V shed 0 bases and J shed 0 bases, with 15 bases lying between them. CDR3 nucleotide sequence: TGTGCCAGCAGCTTAGCGGGTGTAAGAGGCAGCTCTGGAAACACCATATATTTT. Translation gives CASSLAGVRGSSGNTIYF.

The V and J genes are TRBV4-3 and TRBJ1-2; D is unresolved. Germline CDR1 LGHNA, CDR2 YSLEER. This CDR3 comprises 14 residues. V lost 3 bases and J lost 4, with 12 bases in between. The CDR3 nucleotides read TGCGCCAGCAGCCAGGACCGGCTTGGCTATGGCTACACCTTC. This gives the protein CASSQDRLGYGYTF.

The chain couples TRBV27 to TRBJ1-2; D gene ambiguous. The CDR3 contains 13 residues. Per germline, CDR1 MNHEY and CDR2 SMNVEV (reference sequence). Trimming left V 3 bases short and J 5 bases short, with 10 bases between. The CDR3 region is CASSFSPLYGYTF. Here the CDR3 DNA reads TGTGCCAGCAGTTTCTCGCCCCTATATGGCTACACCTTC.

V usage is TRBV29-1 and J usage is TRBJ1-4; 7 bases line up with TRBD1. V shed 1 base and J 9 bases; nucleotides not matched to a gene: 14. The CDR3 is 16 amino acids. Looked up from germline, CDR1 is SQVTM and CDR2 is ANQGSEA. The CDR3 sequence: CSVEGQGGTLMKKLFF. Written as DNA, the CDR3 is TGCAGCGTTGAAGGGCAGGGGGGAACTTTAATGAAAAAACTGTTTTTT.

The chain joins TRBV7-9 to TRBJ1-6, with D unclear. The V end lost 1 base, the J end lost 10 bases, and 14 bases lay between the germline ends. There are 15 residues in the CDR3. Germline V CDR1 and CDR2: SEHNR, FQNEAQ (reference sequence). Here the CDR3 reads CASSLGVPLGSPLHF. CDR3 coding DNA: TGTGCCAGCAGCTTAGGGGTGCCGCTGGGATCACCCCTCCACTTT. The full variable domain, in which reference TRBV7-9 and TRBJ1-6 provide the parts outside the CDR3, is DTGVSQNPRHKITKRGQNVTFRCDPISEHNRLYWYRQTLGQGPEFLTYFQNEAQLEKSRLLSDRFSAERPKGSFSTLEIQRTEQGDSAMYLCASSLGVPLGSPLHFGNGTRLTVT.

J is TRBJ2-2 and V is TRBV7-9, with 8 bases matching TRBD1. Germline-derived CDR1 and CDR2 are SEHNR and FQNEAQ (reference sequence). The CDR3 loop spans 15 amino acids. The ends lost 2 bases at V and 9 bases at J; junction bases unmatched: 8. CDR3 sequence: CASSLSTGELRELFF. The CDR3 bases are TGTGCCAGCAGCTTATCGACAGGGGAGCTCCGGGAGCTGTTTTTT.

This chain uses TRBV14 with TRBJ1-4, with 9 bases fitting TRBD1. Germline V CDR1 and CDR2: SGHDN, FVKESK. The CDR3 extends over 15 amino acids. The junction had 5 bases not matched to a gene; V was cut back by 1 base and J by 8 bases. The CDR3 coding sequence is TGTGCCAGCAGCCAAGTAGGGACAGGGAGAGAAAAACTGTTTTTT. Translating gives CASSQVGTGREKLFF. The full variable domain, in which reference TRBV14 and TRBJ1-4 provide the parts outside the CDR3, is EAGVTQFPSHSVIEKGQTVTLRCDPISGHDNLYWYRRVMGKEIKFLLHFVKESKQDESGMPNNRFLAERTGGTYSTLKVQPAELEDSGVYFCASSQVGTGREKLFFGSGTQLSVL.

The V gene is TRBV5-1, the J gene TRBJ2-7, with 15 bases fitting TRBD2. The germline gives CDR1 SGHRS, CDR2 YFSETQ. Trimming took 3 bases from V and 8 from J; bases not matched to a gene: 3. The CDR3 runs 14 residues. The CDR3, as DNA: TGCGCCAGCAGCTCGGGACTAGCGGGGGGACAGCAGTACTTC. Protein sequence: CASSSGLAGGQQYF.

V is TRBV4-1 and J is TRBJ2-7; 7 bases are a match to TRBD1. Trimming removed 1 base from V and 4 bases from J; junction bases left unmatched: 1. CDR3 length: 13 residues. The V gene's germline CDR1 is MGHRA and CDR2 YSYEKL. The CDR3 coding sequence is TGCGCCAGCAGCCAAGCGGGACAGTACGAGCAGTACTTC. It codes for CASSQAGQYEQYF.

V is TRBV7-2 and J is TRBJ2-6, with D perhaps matching TRBD1 (5 bases). The CDR3 loop spans 17 amino acids. V was cut by 2 bases and J by 1 base, with 12 bases left in between. Germline CDR1 is SGHTA and CDR2 is FQGNSA. The CDR3 nucleotides are TGTGCCAGCAGCTTAATAGGGGAACAATCTGGGGCCAACGTCCTGACTTTC. Encoded protein: CASSLIGEQSGANVLTF.

This clone was detected a few times. This rearrangement joins TRBV9 to TRBJ1-3; 8 bases match TRBD1. V lost 0 bases to trimming and J lost 2 bases; unmatched junction nucleotides: 4. The CDR3 length is 16 residues. The germline V gene has CDR1 SGDLS and CDR2 YYNGEE. As DNA, the CDR3 is TGTGCCAGCAGCGTAGCACGGACAGGGACTGGAAACACCATATATTTT. As protein: CASSVARTGTGNTIYF.